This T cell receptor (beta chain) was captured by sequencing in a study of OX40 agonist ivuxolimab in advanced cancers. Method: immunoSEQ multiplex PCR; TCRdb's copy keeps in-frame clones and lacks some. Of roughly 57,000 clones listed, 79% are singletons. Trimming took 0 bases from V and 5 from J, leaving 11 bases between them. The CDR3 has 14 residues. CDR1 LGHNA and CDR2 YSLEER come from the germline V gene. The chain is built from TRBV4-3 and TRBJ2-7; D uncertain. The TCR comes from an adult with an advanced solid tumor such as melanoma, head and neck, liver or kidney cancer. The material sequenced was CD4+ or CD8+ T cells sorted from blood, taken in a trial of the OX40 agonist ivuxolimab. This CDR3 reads CASSQDPRIHEQYF. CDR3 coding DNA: TGCGCCAGCAGCCAAGATCCGAGAATCCACGAGCAGTACTTC.